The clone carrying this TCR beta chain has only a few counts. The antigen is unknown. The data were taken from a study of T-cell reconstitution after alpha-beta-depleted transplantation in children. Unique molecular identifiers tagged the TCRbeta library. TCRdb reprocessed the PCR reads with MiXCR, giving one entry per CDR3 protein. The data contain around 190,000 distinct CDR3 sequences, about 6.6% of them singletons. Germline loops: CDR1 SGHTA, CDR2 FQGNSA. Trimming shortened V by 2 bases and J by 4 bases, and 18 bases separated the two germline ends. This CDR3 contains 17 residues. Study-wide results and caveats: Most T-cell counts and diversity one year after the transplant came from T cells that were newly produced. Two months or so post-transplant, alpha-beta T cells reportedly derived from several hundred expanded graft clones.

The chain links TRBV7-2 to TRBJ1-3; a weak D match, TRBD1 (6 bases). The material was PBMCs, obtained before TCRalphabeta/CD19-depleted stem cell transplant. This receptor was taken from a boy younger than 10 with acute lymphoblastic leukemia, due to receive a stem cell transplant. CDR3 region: CASSLTITGKTGNTIYF. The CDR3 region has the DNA TGTGCCAGCAGCTTAACGATTACAGGGAAAACAGGAAACACCATATATTTT.